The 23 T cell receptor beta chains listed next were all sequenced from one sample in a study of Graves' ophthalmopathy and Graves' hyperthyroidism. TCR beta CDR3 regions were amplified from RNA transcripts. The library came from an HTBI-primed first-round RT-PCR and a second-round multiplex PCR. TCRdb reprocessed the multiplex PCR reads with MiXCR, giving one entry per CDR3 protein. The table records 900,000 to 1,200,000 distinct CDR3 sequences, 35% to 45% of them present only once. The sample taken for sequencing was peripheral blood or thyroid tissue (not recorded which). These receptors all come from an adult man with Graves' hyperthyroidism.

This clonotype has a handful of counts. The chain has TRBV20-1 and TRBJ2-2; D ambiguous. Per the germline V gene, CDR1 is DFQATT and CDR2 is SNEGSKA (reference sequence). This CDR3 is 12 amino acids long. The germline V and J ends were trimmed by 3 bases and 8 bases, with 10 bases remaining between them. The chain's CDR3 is CSARAASGELFF. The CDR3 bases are TGCAGTGCTAGGGCCGCCTCAGGGGAGCTGTTTTTT.

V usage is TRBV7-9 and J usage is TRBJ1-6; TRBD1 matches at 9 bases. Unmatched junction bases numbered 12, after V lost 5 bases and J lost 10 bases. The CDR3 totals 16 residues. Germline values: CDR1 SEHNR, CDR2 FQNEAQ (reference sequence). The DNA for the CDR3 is TGTGCCAGCAGCCTCCCGACAGGGGGTGTAGGCTCACCCCTCCACTTT. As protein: CASSLPTGGVGSPLHF.

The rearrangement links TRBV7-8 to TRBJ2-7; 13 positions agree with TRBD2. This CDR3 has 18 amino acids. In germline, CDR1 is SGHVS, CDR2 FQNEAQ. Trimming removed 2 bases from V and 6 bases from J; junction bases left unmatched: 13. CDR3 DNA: TGTGCCAGCAGCTTATTCGACAGACTAGCGGGAGGTTCGGTCGAGCAGTACTTC. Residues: CASSLFDRLAGGSVEQYF.

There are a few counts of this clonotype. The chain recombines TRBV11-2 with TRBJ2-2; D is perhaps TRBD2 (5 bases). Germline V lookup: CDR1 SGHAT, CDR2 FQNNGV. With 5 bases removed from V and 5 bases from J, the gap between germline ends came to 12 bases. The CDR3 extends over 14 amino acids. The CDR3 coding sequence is TGTGCCAGCAGCCGACTACTGGGGACCGGGGAGCTGTTTTTT. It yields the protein CASSRLLGTGELFF.

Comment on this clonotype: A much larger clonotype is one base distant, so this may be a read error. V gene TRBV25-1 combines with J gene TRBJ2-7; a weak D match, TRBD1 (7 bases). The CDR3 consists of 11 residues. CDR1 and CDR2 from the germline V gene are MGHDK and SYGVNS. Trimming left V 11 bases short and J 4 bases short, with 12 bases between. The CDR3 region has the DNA TGTGCCGGCGGGGACAGATACGAGCAGTACTTC. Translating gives CAGGDRYEQYF.

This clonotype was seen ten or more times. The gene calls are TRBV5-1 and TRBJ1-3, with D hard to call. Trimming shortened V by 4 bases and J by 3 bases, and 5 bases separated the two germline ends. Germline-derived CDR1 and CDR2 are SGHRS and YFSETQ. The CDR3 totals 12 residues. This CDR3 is CASSHDGNTIYF. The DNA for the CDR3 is TGCGCCAGCAGCCACGATGGAAACACCATATATTTT.

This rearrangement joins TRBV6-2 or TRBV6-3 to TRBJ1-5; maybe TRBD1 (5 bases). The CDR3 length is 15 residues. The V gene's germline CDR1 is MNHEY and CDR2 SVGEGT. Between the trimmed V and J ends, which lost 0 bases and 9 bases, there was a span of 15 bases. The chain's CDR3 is CASSYSGRVGSPQHF. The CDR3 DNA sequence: TGTGCCAGCAGTTACTCTGGCAGGGTGGGTTCGCCCCAGCATTTT.

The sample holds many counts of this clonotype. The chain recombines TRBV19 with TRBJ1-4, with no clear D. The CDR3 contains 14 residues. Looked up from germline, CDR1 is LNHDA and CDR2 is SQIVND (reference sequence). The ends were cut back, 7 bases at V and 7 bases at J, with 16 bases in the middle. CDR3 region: CASNNRGPGEKLFF. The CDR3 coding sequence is TGTGCCAGTAATAACCGGGGTCCAGGTGAAAAACTGTTTTTT.

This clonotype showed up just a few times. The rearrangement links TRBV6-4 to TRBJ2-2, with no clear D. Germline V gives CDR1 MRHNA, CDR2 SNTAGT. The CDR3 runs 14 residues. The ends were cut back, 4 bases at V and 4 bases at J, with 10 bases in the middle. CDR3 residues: CASSVKGSTGELFF. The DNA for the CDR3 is TGTGCCAGCAGTGTAAAGGGAAGCACCGGGGAGCTGTTTTTT.

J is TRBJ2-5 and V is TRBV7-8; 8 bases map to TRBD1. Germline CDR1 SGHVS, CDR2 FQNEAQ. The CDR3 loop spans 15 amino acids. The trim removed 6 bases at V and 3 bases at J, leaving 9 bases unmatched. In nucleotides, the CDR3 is TGTGCCAGCAGGCATACGACAGGGGCGGAAGAGACCCAGTACTTC. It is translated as CASRHTTGAEETQYF.

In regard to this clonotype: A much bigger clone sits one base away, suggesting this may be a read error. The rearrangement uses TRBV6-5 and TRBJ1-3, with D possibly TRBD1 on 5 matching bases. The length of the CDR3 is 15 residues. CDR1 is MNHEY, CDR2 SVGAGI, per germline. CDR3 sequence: CTSSEGVGNGNTIYF. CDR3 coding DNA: TGTACCAGCAGCGAAGGGGTAGGGAACGGAAACACCATATATTTT.

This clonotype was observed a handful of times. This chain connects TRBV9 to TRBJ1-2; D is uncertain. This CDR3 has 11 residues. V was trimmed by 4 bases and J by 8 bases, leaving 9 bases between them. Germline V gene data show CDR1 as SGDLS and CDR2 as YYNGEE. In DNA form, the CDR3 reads TGTGCCAGCAGCTCCCCACTAGGCTACACCTTC. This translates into CASSSPLGYTF. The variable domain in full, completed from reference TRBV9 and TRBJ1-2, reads DSGVTQTPKHLITATGQRVTLRCSPRSGDLSVYWYQQSLDQGLQFLIQYYNGEERAKGNILERFSAQQFPDLHSELNLSSLELGDSALYFCASSSPLGYTFGSGTRLTVV.

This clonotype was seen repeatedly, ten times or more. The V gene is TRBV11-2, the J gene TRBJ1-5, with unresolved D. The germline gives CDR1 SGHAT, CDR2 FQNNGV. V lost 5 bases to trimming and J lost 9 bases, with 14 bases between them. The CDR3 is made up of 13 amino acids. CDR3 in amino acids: CASSPPHWRPQHF. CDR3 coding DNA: TGTGCCAGCAGCCCGCCCCACTGGCGGCCCCAGCATTTT.

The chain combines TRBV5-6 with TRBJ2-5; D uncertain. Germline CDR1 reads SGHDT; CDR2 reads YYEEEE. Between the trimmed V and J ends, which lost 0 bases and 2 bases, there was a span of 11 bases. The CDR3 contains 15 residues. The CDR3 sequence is CASSLGSLLQETQYF. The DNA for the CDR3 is TGTGCCAGCAGCTTGGGGTCACTATTACAAGAGACCCAGTACTTC.

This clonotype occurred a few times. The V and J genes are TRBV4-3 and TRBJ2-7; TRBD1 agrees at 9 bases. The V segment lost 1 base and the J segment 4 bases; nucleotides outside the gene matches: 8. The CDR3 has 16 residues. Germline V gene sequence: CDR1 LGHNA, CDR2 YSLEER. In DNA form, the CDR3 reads TGCGCCAGCAGCCAAGTCCCCGGGACAGGGTATTACGAGCAGTACTTC. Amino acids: CASSQVPGTGYYEQYF.

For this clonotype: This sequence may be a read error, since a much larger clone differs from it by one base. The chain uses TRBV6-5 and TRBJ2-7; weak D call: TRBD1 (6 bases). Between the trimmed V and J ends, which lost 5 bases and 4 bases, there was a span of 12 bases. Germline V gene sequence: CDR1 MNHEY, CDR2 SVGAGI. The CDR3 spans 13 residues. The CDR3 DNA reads TGTGCCAGCAGTGACGGGGACACGTACGAGCAGTACTTC. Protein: CASSDGDTYEQYF.

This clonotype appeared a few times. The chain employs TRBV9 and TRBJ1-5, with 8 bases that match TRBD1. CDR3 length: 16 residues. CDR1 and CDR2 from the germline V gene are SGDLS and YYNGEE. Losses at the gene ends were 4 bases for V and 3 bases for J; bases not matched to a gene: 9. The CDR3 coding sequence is TGTGCCAGCAGCCCAACCTGGACAGGGTCCAATCAGCCCCAGCATTTT. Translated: CASSPTWTGSNQPQHF.

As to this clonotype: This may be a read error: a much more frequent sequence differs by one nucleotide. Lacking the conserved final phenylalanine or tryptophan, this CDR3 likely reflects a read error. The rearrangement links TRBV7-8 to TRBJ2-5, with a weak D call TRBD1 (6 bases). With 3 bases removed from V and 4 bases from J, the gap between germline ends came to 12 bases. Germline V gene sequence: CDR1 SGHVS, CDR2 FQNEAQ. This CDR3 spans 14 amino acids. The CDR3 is CASSFGNRAETQYL. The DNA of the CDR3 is TGTGCCAGCAGCTTTGGCAACAGGGCAGAGACCCAGTACCTC.

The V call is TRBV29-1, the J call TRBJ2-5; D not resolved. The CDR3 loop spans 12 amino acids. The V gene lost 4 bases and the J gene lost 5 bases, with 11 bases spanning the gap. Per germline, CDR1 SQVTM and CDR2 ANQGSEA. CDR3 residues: CSVGAKSETQYF. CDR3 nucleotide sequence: TGCAGCGTTGGGGCAAAGTCGGAGACCCAGTACTTC.

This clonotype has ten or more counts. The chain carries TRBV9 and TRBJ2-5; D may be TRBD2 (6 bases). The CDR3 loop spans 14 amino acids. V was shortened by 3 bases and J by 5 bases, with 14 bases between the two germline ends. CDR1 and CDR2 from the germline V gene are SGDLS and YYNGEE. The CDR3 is CASSAGSRYETQYF. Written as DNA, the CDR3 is TGTGCCAGCAGCGCCGGGAGCCGATATGAGACCCAGTACTTC.

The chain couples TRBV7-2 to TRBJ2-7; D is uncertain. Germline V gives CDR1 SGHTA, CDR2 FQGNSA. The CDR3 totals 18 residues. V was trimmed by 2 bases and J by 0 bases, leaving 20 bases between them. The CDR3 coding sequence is TGTGCCAGCAGCTTAAAAATTGGACGATCATCGAGCTCCTACGAGCAGTACTTC. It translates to CASSLKIGRSSSSYEQYF.

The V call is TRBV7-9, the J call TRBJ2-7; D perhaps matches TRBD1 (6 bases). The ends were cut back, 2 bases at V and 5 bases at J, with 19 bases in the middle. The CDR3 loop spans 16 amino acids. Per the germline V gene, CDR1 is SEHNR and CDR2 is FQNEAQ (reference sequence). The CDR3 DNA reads TGTGCCAGCAGCTTATACAGGGACCCAGCCGGCCACGAGCAGTACTTC. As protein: CASSLYRDPAGHEQYF.

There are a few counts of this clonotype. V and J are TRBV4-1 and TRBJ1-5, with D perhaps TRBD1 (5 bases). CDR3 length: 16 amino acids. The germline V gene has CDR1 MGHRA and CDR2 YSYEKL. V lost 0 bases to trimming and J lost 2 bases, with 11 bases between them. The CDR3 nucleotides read TGCGCCAGCAGCCAAGATTCCGGGACGGGCAATCAGCCCCAGCATTTT. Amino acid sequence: CASSQDSGTGNQPQHF.